The 13 T cell receptor beta chains listed next were all sequenced from one sample in a study of human T cells and chemical hapten exposure. TCRdb reprocessed the RACE reads with MiXCR, giving one entry per CDR3 protein. This sample has 340,000 or so distinct CDR3 sequences, with around 7% found just once. As for time point: patch test 1, 2 weeks after DPC sensitization. Treatment defined: therapeutic diphenylcyclopropenone sensitization with weekly scalp DPC. Sequencing was performed on whole blood, taken in connection with sensitization to the hapten diphenylcyclopropenone (DPC). These receptors originate from a woman aged 18-35 years with alopecia areata. Some clones in this sample may be carry-over from other donors' samples.

This clonotype occurred many times. The chain recombines TRBV7-2 with TRBJ2-7; 7 nucleotides match TRBD2. The CDR3 consists of 14 residues. Trimming removed 1 base from V and 2 bases from J; junction bases left unmatched: 2. Germline V CDR1 and CDR2: SGHTA, FQGNSA. The chain's CDR3 is CASSLDGGTYEQYF. The DNA of the CDR3 is TGTGCCAGCAGCTTAGACGGGGGGACCTACGAGCAGTACTTC.

The V gene is TRBV20-1, the J gene TRBJ2-3; D perhaps matches TRBD2 (5 bases). CDR3 size: 15 residues. V was clipped by 7 bases and J by 2 bases, with 19 bases between them. CDR1 is DFQATT and CDR2 is SNEGSKA in the germline V gene (reference sequence). The CDR3 DNA sequence: TGCAGTGTAGCACCAGAAGCGGCATCCACAGATACGCAGTATTTT. This codes for CSVAPEAASTDTQYF.

A few counts support this clonotype. The chain couples TRBV20-1 to TRBJ2-1; D remains ambiguous. This CDR3 has 15 amino acids. With 1 base removed from V and 4 bases from J, the gap between germline ends came to 14 bases. Germline V gives CDR1 DFQATT, CDR2 SNEGSKA (reference sequence). The CDR3 DNA follows: TGCAGTGCTAGAGTAGTGATGACCAAATACAATGAGCAGTTCTTC. Translated, it gives CSARVVMTKYNEQFF.

This chain uses TRBV7-8 with TRBJ2-7; D remains unclear. This CDR3 is built from 12 residues. Trimming took 1 base from V and 7 from J, leaving 8 bases between them. Germline loops: CDR1 SGHVS, CDR2 FQNEAQ. The CDR3 DNA reads as TGTGCCAGCAGCTTAGGAGTTGAGGAGCAGTACTTC. Residues: CASSLGVEEQYF.

This clonotype was found many times. The CDR3 is CATSRDASGANVLTF. The CDR3 DNA follows: TGTGCCACCAGCAGAGATGCATCTGGGGCCAACGTCCTGACTTTC. This chain connects TRBV15 to TRBJ2-6; D is ambiguous. Germline V gene sequence: CDR1 LNHNV, CDR2 YYDKDF (reference sequence). CDR3 size: 15 residues. Trimming shortened V by 0 bases and J by 1 base, and 4 bases separated the two germline ends. The full variable domain, with the rest looked up from reference TRBV15 and TRBJ2-6, is DAMVIQNPRYQVTQFGKPVTLSCSQTLNHNVMYWYQQKSSQAPKLLFHYYDKDFNNEADTPDNFQSRRPNTSFCFLDIRSPGLGDTAMYLCATSRDASGANVLTFGAGSRLTVL.

The chain couples TRBV10-1 to TRBJ1-1, with a possible D match to TRBD1 (5 bases). V shed 4 bases and J shed 1 base, with 10 bases lying between them. The CDR3 totals 14 residues. Germline V gene sequence: CDR1 WNHNN, CDR2 SYGVQD (reference sequence). The CDR3 coding sequence is TGCGCCAGCAGTGTGGGGGTGACGAACACTGAAGCTTTCTTT. Its translation is CASSVGVTNTEAFF.

CDR3 protein: CSARAGSPGPNSPLHF. CDR3 sequence (DNA): TGCAGTGCTAGAGCTGGCTCTCCCGGACCTAATTCACCCCTCCACTTT. This chain connects TRBV20-1 to TRBJ1-6; D unclear. The V and J ends lost 1 base and 6 bases respectively, with 16 bases between them. The germline CDR1 and CDR2 sequences are DFQATT and SNEGSKA (reference sequence). The CDR3 runs to 16 residues.

The genes are TRBV6-1 and TRBJ1-4, with D unresolved. CDR3 size: 16 residues. V shed 0 bases and J shed 8 bases, with 16 bases lying between them. In germline, CDR1 is MNHNS, CDR2 SASEGT. This CDR3 is CASSEAVGALDEKLFF. CDR3 bases: TGTGCCAGCAGTGAAGCCGTCGGAGCCCTCGACGAAAAACTGTTTTTT.

The V and J genes are TRBV7-2 and TRBJ1-5; D not certain. CDR1 is SGHTA and CDR2 is FQGNSA in the germline V gene. This CDR3 has 15 residues. V was cut by 1 base and J by 6 bases, with 13 bases left in between. CDR3 sequence reads: CASSLVVGVGQPQHF. CDR3 bases: TGTGCCAGCAGCTTAGTAGTTGGGGTAGGTCAGCCCCAGCATTTT.

At least ten counts were recorded for this clonotype. V usage is TRBV12-3 or TRBV12-4 and J usage is TRBJ2-4; the match to TRBD1 covers 8 bases. J gave up 3 bases and V 6 bases, and 4 bases lay outside the gene matches. The CDR3 loop spans 14 amino acids. CDR3 residues: CASSPGQDKNIQYF. The DNA of the CDR3 is TGTGCCAGCAGCCCGGGACAGGACAAAAACATTCAGTACTTC.

A few counts support this clonotype. The V and J genes are TRBV10-3 and TRBJ2-3; TRBD2 might be the D (5 bases). The length of the CDR3 is 14 residues. V was clipped by 10 bases and J by 1 base, with 15 bases between them. The germline V gene has CDR1 ENHRY and CDR2 SYGVKD. This CDR3 reads CATTRDQGTDTQYF. CDR3 DNA: TGTGCCACCACGAGGGATCAGGGCACAGATACGCAGTATTTT.

This clonotype was seen at least ten times. The chain has TRBV7-9 and TRBJ1-3; D is ambiguous. Trimming cost V 5 bases and J 0 bases, with 17 bases left between them. Per germline, CDR1 SEHNR and CDR2 FQNEAQ (reference sequence). This CDR3 has 17 amino acids. The CDR3 here is CASSPSGTEVSGNTIYF. The CDR3 DNA reads TGTGCCAGCAGCCCTAGTGGCACCGAAGTCTCTGGAAACACCATATATTTT.

This clonotype was seen a handful of times. The chain carries TRBV12-3 or TRBV12-4 and TRBJ1-2, with D possibly matching TRBD1 (6 bases). There are 14 residues in the CDR3. Trimming took off 3 bases at V and 4 bases at J, with 12 bases between the two ends. The CDR3 DNA reads as TGTGCCAGCAGTTTCGGTCGGACAGTCTATGGCTACACCTTC. Its protein is CASSFGRTVYGYTF.